These 10 T cell receptor beta chains were all obtained from the same sample, sequenced in a study of blood T cell repertoires in COVID-19. Measured with immunoSEQ multiplex PCR; TCRdb has only the in-frame clones, and not every one. Here the sample spans approximately 140,000 clones, 88% being singletons. Sample: PBMCs or T cells enriched from blood (not recorded which). These TCRs come from a woman in her thirties with acute COVID-19.

The rearrangement links TRBV19 to TRBJ2-5; 12 positions agree with TRBD2. Germline V gene sequence: CDR1 LNHDA, CDR2 SQIVND (reference sequence). Losses at the gene ends were 5 bases for V and 5 bases for J; bases not matched to a gene: 6. This CDR3 has 15 residues. The CDR3 loop reads CASSPSGRVGETQYF. Here the CDR3 DNA reads TGTGCCAGTAGTCCTAGCGGGAGGGTGGGGGAGACCCAGTACTTC.

The chain has TRBV15 and TRBJ1-2; 7 nucleotides align to TRBD1. Trimming removed 1 base from V and 7 bases from J; junction bases left unmatched: 3. Germline loops: CDR1 LNHNV, CDR2 YYDKDF (reference sequence). This CDR3 has 13 amino acids. The CDR3 DNA reads TGTGCCACCAGCAGAGCAGGGGGAACTGGCTACACCTTC. It yields the protein CATSRAGGTGYTF.

V gene TRBV10-1 combines with J gene TRBJ2-1; D is uncertain. Germline V gene lookup returns CDR1 WNHNN and CDR2 SYGVQD (reference sequence). The V gene lost 6 bases and the J gene lost 5 bases, with 8 bases spanning the gap. The CDR3 is made up of 12 amino acids. The CDR3 sequence is CASSPIDNEQFF. As DNA, the CDR3 is TGCGCCAGCAGCCCCATTGACAATGAGCAGTTCTTC.

The V gene is TRBV19, the J gene TRBJ1-4, with a weak D call TRBD1 (6 bases). This CDR3 is built from 14 residues. The V end lost 4 bases, the J end lost 7 bases, and 13 bases lay between the germline ends. Germline loops: CDR1 LNHDA, CDR2 SQIVND (reference sequence). The CDR3 DNA follows: TGTGCCAGTAGTAAAGGGGGTCGATTTGAAAAACTGTTTTTT. Residues: CASSKGGRFEKLFF.

The chain carries TRBV19 and TRBJ2-1, with TRBD2 matching over 12 bases. The CDR3 has 15 residues. Germline V gene lookup returns CDR1 LNHDA and CDR2 SQIVND (reference sequence). The trim removed 6 bases at V and 5 bases at J, leaving 5 bases unmatched. The CDR3 sequence is CASRKRLAGDNEQFF. In DNA, the CDR3 is TGTGCCAGTAGGAAAAGACTAGCGGGAGACAATGAGCAGTTCTTC.

The rearrangement uses TRBV28 and TRBJ1-2, with 9 bases lining up with TRBD1. This CDR3 contains 16 residues. With 4 bases clipped from V and 4 bases from J, the junction kept 10 bases outside the gene matches. Germline V gene sequence: CDR1 MDHEN, CDR2 SYDVKM. The CDR3 here is CASSSPGRDRAYGYTF. The DNA for the CDR3 is TGTGCCAGCAGTTCTCCCGGCCGGGACAGGGCCTATGGCTACACCTTC.

This clone was observed once. This rearrangement joins TRBV4-3 to TRBJ1-2; 7 nucleotides agree with TRBD1. The V gene end was trimmed by 1 base and the J gene end by 4 bases; junction bases not matched to a gene: 15. Germline V gene sequence: CDR1 LGHNA, CDR2 YSLEER. The CDR3 loop spans 18 amino acids. The CDR3 protein is CASSQGLGSTGSVYGYTF. Here the CDR3 DNA reads TGCGCCAGCAGCCAAGGTTTAGGTTCGACAGGGTCGGTCTATGGCTACACCTTC.

The rearrangement links TRBV28 to TRBJ1-3; D is ambiguous. Germline CDR1 reads MDHEN; CDR2 reads SYDVKM. V was cut by 4 bases and J by 0 bases, with 10 bases left in between. The CDR3 extends over 15 amino acids. The CDR3 DNA reads as TGTGCCAGCAGTTACTACCTAGGCTCTGGAAACACCATATATTTT. Translating gives CASSYYLGSGNTIYF.

J is TRBJ2-5 and V is TRBV20-1; TRBD1 or TRBD2 may be the D gene (6 bases each). V lost 3 bases and J 2 bases, leaving 19 bases between the germline ends. The length of the CDR3 is 16 residues. The germline V gene encodes CDR1 DFQATT and CDR2 SNEGSKA (reference sequence). CDR3 in amino acids: CSASGGRRFGQETQYF. CDR3 nucleotides: TGCAGTGCTAGTGGGGGGCGCCGGTTTGGTCAAGAGACCCAGTACTTC.

This rearrangement joins TRBV18 to TRBJ2-2, with TRBD2 identical over 13 bases. This CDR3 spans 15 amino acids. V was pared by 3 bases and J by 6 bases, with 1 base of the junction left unmatched. Germline CDR1 KGHSH, CDR2 LQKENI. As DNA, the CDR3 is TGTGCCAGCTCACCGGGACTAGCGGGATCCGGGGAGCTGTTTTTT. The encoded protein is CASSPGLAGSGELFF.